The 17 T cell receptor beta chains in this list originate from one sample, sequenced in a study of neurological immune-mediated disorders (dated by TCRdb to 2018 to 2020). The library was built by means of 5' RACE. The run used an Illumina HiSeq 2500. TCRdb cleaned the public reads at Q25 with fastp, built clones with MiXCR and kept in-frame beta chains. Every distinct CDR3 protein forms one entry, paired with its most common genes and DNA. This sample lists about 55,000 distinct CDR3 sequences; about 3.5% were detected once. The ten largest clones capture approximately 1.6% of the sample. The sequenced material came from PBMCs. The receptors shown here come from a man aged 25 to 40 with multiple sclerosis.

Ten or more counts support this clonotype. The V call is TRBV7-3, the J call TRBJ1-1, with D maybe TRBD1 (5 bases). Germline CDR1 reads SGHTA; CDR2 reads FQGTGA. This CDR3 has 12 residues. Trimming shortened V by 6 bases and J by 1 base, and 6 bases separated the two germline ends. The CDR3 region has the DNA TGTGCCAGCAGTGGACAGAACACTGAAGCTTTCTTT. As protein: CASSGQNTEAFF.

This clonotype showed up many times. The chain employs TRBV4-2 and TRBJ1-5; 7 bases line up with TRBD1. Germline V CDR1 and CDR2: LGHNA, YNFKEQ. The CDR3 consists of 17 residues. Unmatched junction bases numbered 6, after V lost 0 bases and J lost 1 base. The CDR3 protein is CASSQDIGGGSNQPQHF. The CDR3 DNA reads TGTGCCAGCAGCCAAGACATAGGGGGCGGAAGCAATCAGCCCCAGCATTTT.

This clonotype was counted ten times or more. The CDR3, as DNA: TGCAGCGCCATTGGATACCACGCTGAGCAGTTCTTC. Translating it yields CSAIGYHAEQFF. The V and J genes are TRBV29-1 and TRBJ2-1; D gene ambiguous. Germline lookup yields CDR1 SQVTM and CDR2 ANQGSEA. Trimming stripped 7 bases from V and 9 bases from J, with 16 bases between. This CDR3 is built from 12 residues.

This clonotype occurred many times. The chain carries TRBV6-2 or TRBV6-3 and TRBJ2-6; no clear D gene. The CDR3 has 16 residues. Trimming cost V 7 bases and J 0 bases, with 13 bases left between them. Germline V gene lookup returns CDR1 MNHEY and CDR2 SVGEGT. CDR3 sequence reads: CASTNPPRSGANVLTF. The CDR3 nucleotides are TGTGCCAGCACTAACCCGCCCCGCTCTGGGGCCAACGTCCTGACTTTC.

This clonotype was seen many times. The chain links TRBV19 to TRBJ1-5, with D unresolved. The V gene's germline CDR1 is LNHDA and CDR2 SQIVND (reference sequence). The length of the CDR3 is 15 residues. Trimming removed 3 bases at V and 4 bases at J, with 13 bases between. CDR3 in amino acids: CASSMRARANQPQHF. Written as DNA, the CDR3 is TGTGCCAGTAGTATGAGGGCCCGGGCGAATCAGCCCCAGCATTTT.

Many counts were recorded for this clonotype. The chain is built from TRBV5-1 and TRBJ2-3; possibly TRBD2 for D (5 bases). V lost 1 base to trimming and J lost 2 bases, with 8 bases between them. Germline assignment: CDR1 SGHRS and CDR2 YFSETQ. The CDR3 contains 14 residues. The CDR3 DNA is TGCGCCAGCAGCTTGAGCGGAATCACAGATACGCAGTATTTT. Translated, it gives CASSLSGITDTQYF. Drawing the rest from reference TRBV5-1 and TRBJ2-3, the complete variable domain is KAGVTQTPRYLIKTRGQQVTLSCSPISGHRSVSWYQQTPGQGLQFLFEYFSETQRNKGNFPGRFSGRQFSNSRSEMNVSTLELGDSALYLCASSLSGITDTQYFGPGTRLTVL.

This clonotype was seen ten or more times. The chain carries TRBV3-1 and TRBJ2-7; no firm D call. Germline-derived CDR1 and CDR2 are LGHDT and YNNKEL (reference sequence). The CDR3 totals 17 residues. V was cut by 1 base and J by 1 base, with 17 bases left in between. DNA of the CDR3: TGTGCCAGCAGCCAAGGACCTCGGGCAGGCACTTCCTACGAGCAGTACTTC. Translation gives CASSQGPRAGTSYEQYF.

The rearrangement joins TRBV10-2 to TRBJ2-7; D is possibly TRBD2 (6 bases). The CDR3 contains 11 residues. Between the trimmed V and J ends, which lost 6 bases and 6 bases, there was a span of 9 bases. CDR1 WSHSY and CDR2 SAAADI come from the germline V gene. The CDR3: CASRTSTEQYF. In DNA form, the CDR3 reads TGCGCCAGCAGAACTAGCACCGAGCAGTACTTC.

This clonotype was picked up many times. CDR3 bases: TGTGCCAGCACCTCGGGACAGGGGGCCAGCAATCAGCCCCAGCATTTT. Translated, it gives CASTSGQGASNQPQHF. The V and J genes are TRBV12-3 or TRBV12-4 and TRBJ1-5; 12 bases map to TRBD1. The CDR3 covers 16 residues. The V and J ends lost 7 bases and 1 base, in that order; junction bases with no gene match: 5.

With respect to this clonotype: This could be a read error, since a much larger clone is one nucleotide away. The genes are TRBV5-1 and TRBJ2-7, with a possible D match to TRBD1 (6 bases). This CDR3 is 14 amino acids long. Germline-derived CDR1 and CDR2 are SGHRS and YFSETQ. The CDR3 DNA reads as TGCACCAGCCGGAGACAGGCCAGCTCCTACGAGCAGTACTTC. It translates to CTSRRQASSYEQYF. The full variable domain, with the rest looked up from reference TRBV5-1 and TRBJ2-7, is KAGVTQTPRYLIKTRGQQVTLSCSPISGHRSVSWYQQTPGQGLQFLFEYFSETQRNKGNFPGRFSGRQFSNSRSEMNVSTLELGDSALYLCTSRRQASSYEQYFGPGTRLTVT.

This clonotype was picked up many times. V usage is TRBV5-1 and J usage is TRBJ2-7; 8 nucleotides line up with TRBD2. Germline CDR1 SGHRS, CDR2 YFSETQ. The CDR3 is 15 residues long. J lost 0 bases, V lost 4 bases, and 6 bases had no gene match. This chain's CDR3 is CASSAGLGVSYEQYF. In DNA, the CDR3 is TGCGCCAGCAGCGCGGGACTAGGGGTCTCCTACGAGCAGTACTTC.

This clonotype was seen at least ten times. This chain joins TRBV5-1 and TRBJ2-3, with TRBD1 matching 8 bases. Germline lookup yields CDR1 SGHRS and CDR2 YFSETQ. This CDR3 has 14 amino acids. V trimming: 7 bases; J trimming: 2 bases; junction bases outside the gene matches: 6. Here the CDR3 DNA reads TGCGCCAGCTGGGACAGGACCCCCACAGATACGCAGTATTTT. This encodes CASWDRTPTDTQYF.

A note on this clonotype: This clone may be a read error of a much larger clone one base away. J is TRBJ1-6 and V is TRBV5-1, with unresolved D. CDR1 and CDR2 from the germline V gene are SGHRS and YFSETQ. The length of the CDR3 is 15 residues. The germline V and J ends were trimmed by 3 bases and 10 bases, with 17 bases remaining between them. In nucleotides, the CDR3 is TGCGCCAGCAGCTCGAGTGGGCAGAAAGCATCACCCCTCCACTTT. Protein: CASSSSGQKASPLHF.

This clonotype was recorded at least ten times. This sequence joins TRBV5-1 and TRBJ2-6, with 7 bases lining up with TRBD2. The length of the CDR3 is 18 residues. CDR1 and CDR2 from the germline V gene are SGHRS and YFSETQ. V lost 4 bases, J lost 1 base, and 11 bases stayed unmatched. CDR3 in DNA: TGCGCCAGCAGCCCCACGGGCGGGAGAAGTTCTGGGGCCAACGTCCTGACTTTC. This sequence encodes CASSPTGGRSSGANVLTF.

Only a few counts were recorded for this clonotype. The V gene is TRBV2, the J gene TRBJ2-7; D gene ambiguous. Per germline, CDR1 SNHLY and CDR2 FYNNEI. Trimming pared 8 bases from V and 1 base from J, leaving 9 bases between. This CDR3 region has 12 residues. The CDR3 loop is CASGETSYEQYF. DNA of the CDR3: TGTGCCAGCGGGGAAACATCCTACGAGCAGTACTTC.

Ten or more counts support this clonotype. The gene calls are TRBV5-1 and TRBJ2-7; D not certain. Germline loops: CDR1 SGHRS, CDR2 YFSETQ. The ends were cut back, 1 base at V and 0 bases at J, with 8 bases in the middle. This CDR3 region has 14 residues. The CDR3 loop is CASSLQVSSYEQYF. DNA for the CDR3: TGCGCCAGCAGCTTGCAAGTCTCCTCCTACGAGCAGTACTTC.

This clonotype was observed at least ten times. This rearrangement joins TRBV7-6 to TRBJ2-1, with 9 bases lining up with TRBD2. The CDR3 is 17 amino acids. CDR1 is SGHVS, CDR2 FNYEAQ, per germline. The trim removed 5 bases at V and 4 bases at J, leaving 12 bases unmatched. Written as DNA, the CDR3 is TGTGCCAGCAGCGATATAATCGCGGGAGGGGAGTACAATGAGCAGTTCTTC. Translation: CASSDIIAGGEYNEQFF.